This TCR beta chain is from a study of CD8 T cells in ankylosing spondylitis. In TCRdb, the 5' RACE reads were re-called with MiXCR into one record per CDR3 protein. The table has approximately 100,000 distinct CDR3 sequences, roughly 8.7% seen once. Trimming left V 6 bases short and J 1 base short, with 11 bases between. In germline, CDR1 is DFQATT, CDR2 SNEGSKA (reference sequence). This CDR3 has 13 amino acids. A note on this clonotype: Its antigen is not identified.

General study points: Disease-linked clones were reportedly significantly enriched in matched ankylosing spondylitis synovial fluid.

The clonotype was recovered from a male donor with ankylosing spondylitis or in good health (not recorded which). V gene TRBV20-1 combines with J gene TRBJ2-3; possibly TRBD1 for D (6 bases). Sequenced sample: blood, either unsorted or a sorted T cell fraction (not recorded which). The CDR3 sequence is CSAAKGGTDTQYF. The CDR3 DNA sequence: TGCAGTGCAGCAAAGGGGGGCACAGATACGCAGTATTTT.